Shown below are 18 T cell receptor beta chains from a single sample sequenced in a study of high-grade serous ovarian cancer treatment subgroups (dated by TCRdb to the early 2020s). Receptor amplification or capture employed the immunoSEQ multiplex PCR assay. This immuneACCESS table, as held by TCRdb, lists in-frame sequences with V and J called but not all clones. Of the missing ones, under half trace to an unresolved V gene in checked studies; the others have no known cause. This sample is represented by just under 2,500 clones; roughly 75% of them were singletons. The ten biggest clones cover roughly 10% of the sample. The tumor samples were collected prior to definitive surgery or chemotherapy. Specimen: tumor tissue. Receptors were obtained from a human donor with high-grade serous ovarian cancer.

This clone was detected a few times. The rearrangement joins TRBV19 to TRBJ2-7; D possibly uses TRBD1 or TRBD2 (5 bases each). This CDR3 region has 16 residues. Germline loops: CDR1 LNHDA, CDR2 SQIVND (reference sequence). V lost 3 bases, J lost 4 bases, and 19 bases lay in between. The CDR3 is CASSIGRGSSFYEQYF. CDR3 nucleotide sequence: TGTGCCAGTAGTATCGGACGGGGCAGTTCCTTTTACGAGCAGTACTTC.

This clone was detected a few times. This chain links TRBV6-5 with TRBJ1-5; 7 nucleotides agree with TRBD1. V shed 5 bases, J shed 1 base, and the junction held 5 bases outside the gene matches. The germline gives CDR1 MNHEY, CDR2 SVGAGI. The CDR3 has 15 residues. CDR3: CASSRQGPSNQPQHF. The CDR3 DNA reads as TGTGCCAGCAGTCGACAGGGACCAAGCAATCAGCCCCAGCATTTT.

J is TRBJ2-1 and V is TRBV6-1; no reliable D call. The CDR3 runs to 15 residues. Germline values: CDR1 MNHNS, CDR2 SASEGT. The germline V and J ends were trimmed by 1 base and 3 bases, with 10 bases remaining between them. The CDR3 DNA reads TGTGCCAGCAGTGAAGGGACGCCTAACTACAATGAGCAGTTCTTC. The encoded protein is CASSEGTPNYNEQFF.

The genes are TRBV5-1 and TRBJ1-3; unclear D gene. The germline gives CDR1 SGHRS, CDR2 YFSETQ. The CDR3 contains 16 residues. Trimming cost V 5 bases and J 0 bases, with 15 bases left between them. The CDR3 sequence is CASRGKDRSSGNTIYF. In DNA form, the CDR3 reads TGCGCCAGCAGGGGTAAGGACCGAAGCTCTGGAAACACCATATATTTT.

J is TRBJ2-1 and V is TRBV7-9, with 9 bases matching TRBD1. The CDR3 runs to 14 residues. Germline V lookup: CDR1 SEHNR, CDR2 FQNEAQ (reference sequence). The V and J ends lost 3 bases and 7 bases, in that order; junction bases with no gene match: 4. The CDR3 reads CASSFKQGANEQFF. The CDR3 DNA reads as TGTGCCAGCAGCTTTAAACAGGGGGCAAATGAGCAGTTCTTC.

V usage is TRBV5-6 and J usage is TRBJ2-2, with D uncertain. V lost 0 bases and J lost 5, with 5 bases in between. CDR3 length: 13 amino acids. The germline gives CDR1 SGHDT, CDR2 YYEEEE. CDR3 sequence (DNA): TGTGCCAGCAGCTTGGGGGTTACCGGGGAGCTGTTTTTT. This encodes CASSLGVTGELFF. Looking up the rest from reference TRBV5-6 and TRBJ2-2 gives the full variable domain: DAGVTQSPTHLIKTRGQQVTLRCSPKSGHDTVSWYQQALGQGPQFIFQYYEEEERQRGNFPDRFSGHQFPNYSSELNVNALLLGDSALYLCASSLGVTGELFFGEGSRLTVL.

This clone was detected only once. The chain's CDR3 is CASSPPGRWVRGEQYF. The CDR3 region has the DNA TGTGCCAGTAGTCCCCCTGGACGCTGGGTAAGGGGCGAGCAGTACTTC. V usage is TRBV19 and J usage is TRBJ2-7, with D tentatively TRBD1 (5 bases). The CDR3 has 16 residues. The V end lost 5 bases, the J end lost 6 bases, and 23 bases lay between the germline ends. Per the germline V gene, CDR1 is LNHDA and CDR2 is SQIVND (reference sequence).

The chain links TRBV19 to TRBJ1-5; D gene ambiguous. Germline V lookup: CDR1 LNHDA, CDR2 SQIVND (reference sequence). V lost 5 bases and J 0 bases, leaving 20 bases between the germline ends. This CDR3 has 18 amino acids. CDR3 residues: CASSPESPTAYSNQPQHF. CDR3 coding DNA: TGTGCCAGTAGTCCCGAGTCCCCCACAGCTTATAGCAATCAGCCCCAGCATTTT.

V usage is TRBV28 and J usage is TRBJ2-1; the D is unclear. The V end lost 3 bases, the J end lost 5 bases, and 8 bases lay between the germline ends. The germline V gene has CDR1 MDHEN and CDR2 SYDVKM. This CDR3 has 13 amino acids. CDR3 DNA: TGTGCCAGCAGTTTCCGGATAAACAATGAGCAGTTCTTC. It translates to CASSFRINNEQFF.

This chain joins TRBV7-2 and TRBJ1-1, with D perhaps TRBD1 (6 bases). The V end was cut by 3 bases, the J end by 3 bases, with 14 bases between. There are 15 residues in the CDR3. The V gene's germline CDR1 is SGHTA and CDR2 FQGNSA. The CDR3, as DNA: TGTGCCAGCAGCTTGTGGGGGGCGCAGGACACTGAAGCTTTCTTT. Residues: CASSLWGAQDTEAFF.

This clone came up a few times. The chain couples TRBV7-9 to TRBJ1-6; no firm D call. The germline CDR1 and CDR2 sequences are SEHNR and FQNEAQ (reference sequence). V shed 5 bases and J shed 9 bases, with 8 bases lying between them. This CDR3 comprises 12 residues. The CDR3, as DNA: TGTGCCAGCAGCCGGGGTGGTTCACCCCTCCACTTT. Protein product: CASSRGGSPLHF.

V and J are TRBV10-1 and TRBJ2-6; D call uncertain. The CDR3 extends over 17 amino acids. CDR1 and CDR2 (germline): WNHNN, SYGVQD (reference sequence). Between the trimmed V and J ends, which lost 5 bases and 5 bases, there was a span of 19 bases. In DNA form, the CDR3 reads TGCGCCAGCAGTCGGGCAAGCGCACAAAGTCGGGCCAACGTCCTGACTTTC. This codes for CASSRASAQSRANVLTF.

By sample share, this clone is large. V is TRBV7-9 and J is TRBJ1-6; D gene unclear. CDR3 size: 14 residues. Looked up from germline, CDR1 is SEHNR and CDR2 is FQNEAQ (reference sequence). The ends were cut back, 3 bases at V and 5 bases at J, with 8 bases in the middle. The CDR3 bases are TGTGCCAGCAGCTTCAACGCGGATAATTCACCCCTCCACTTT. Amino acid sequence: CASSFNADNSPLHF.

This clone occurred once. The genes are TRBV7-2 and TRBJ1-2; 8 bases line up with TRBD1. Trimming cost V 5 bases and J 8 bases; bases outside gene matches: 10. CDR3 length equals 14 residues. The V gene's germline CDR1 is SGHTA and CDR2 FQGNSA. CDR3 sequence (DNA): TGTGCCAGCAGCGCAGGGGGCGCCGTCGGAGGCTACACCTTC. Residues: CASSAGGAVGGYTF.

The gene calls are TRBV2 and TRBJ1-1, with unresolved D. V gave up 8 bases and J gave up 4 bases, with 20 bases separating them. Germline V gene data show CDR1 as SNHLY and CDR2 as FYNNEI. This CDR3 region has 15 residues. In nucleotides, the CDR3 is TGTGCCAGCCGATCCGAAAGCAGGCAGGTCACTGAAGCTTTCTTT. Translated: CASRSESRQVTEAFF.

This clone was counted a few times. This rearrangement joins TRBV5-4 to TRBJ2-3, with 9 bases that match TRBD2. V was pared by 2 bases and J by 2 bases, with 3 bases of the junction left unmatched. Germline-derived CDR1 and CDR2 are SGHNT and YYREEE (reference sequence). The CDR3 totals 15 residues. This CDR3 reads CASSFVAGVTDTQYF. CDR3 DNA: TGTGCCAGCAGCTTCGTAGCGGGGGTCACAGATACGCAGTATTTT.

The J gene is TRBJ1-5, the V gene TRBV6-5, with D maybe TRBD1 (6 bases). CDR1 is MNHEY, CDR2 SVGAGI, per germline. The CDR3 spans 13 residues. The V end was cut by 2 bases, the J end by 6 bases, with 8 bases between. CDR3 loop: CASSYGGGQPQHF. In DNA, the CDR3 is TGTGCCAGCAGTTACGGGGGCGGTCAGCCCCAGCATTTT.

This rearrangement joins TRBV5-4 to TRBJ1-1, with TRBD1 as a possible D gene (6 bases). V was pared by 1 base and J by 5 bases, with 15 bases between. The CDR3 runs 15 residues. Germline CDR1 reads SGHNT; CDR2 reads YYREEE (reference sequence). CDR3 loop: CASSLTGGLGTEAFF. As DNA, the CDR3 is TGTGCCAGCAGCTTGACGGGGGGGCTGGGAACTGAAGCTTTCTTT.